Detailed here is one TCR beta chain. Its antigen remains unidentified. These data come from a study of Tregs in tolerant kidney transplant recipients. General observations from the study: Tregs expanded with activated donor B cells seemed most donor-specific.

Using immunoSEQ multiplex PCR, the repertoire was profiled, and TCRdb retains in-frame clones only, with some absent. The table has under 95,000 clones, 85% to 95% seen once; the top ten hold 0.34%. The CDR3 loop spans 17 amino acids. From germline, CDR1 is SGHRS and CDR2 YFSETQ. The J segment lost 6 bases and the V segment lost 0 bases, leaving 10 bases of the junction unmatched. Sequenced here: Tregs from blood, sampled before the transplant. The source is a human donor who received a combined kidney and bone marrow transplant. V is TRBV5-1 and J is TRBJ2-1; the match to TRBD2 covers 9 bases. CDR3 protein: CASSLAPGAGGANEQFF. The CDR3 bases are TGCGCCAGCAGCTTGGCGCCAGGGGCGGGAGGGGCCAATGAGCAGTTCTTC.